The sequence of this TCR beta chain was determined in a study of T-cell memory formation after mild COVID-19 (dated by TCRdb to the early 2020s). Notes on the research overall: Most TCR sequence clusters were specific to one of the two donors. Longitudinal TCRalpha and TCRbeta repertoire sequencing tracked T-cell clones expanding and contracting after mild COVID-19 in two donors. Two young, previously healthy adult volunteers made up the cohort, one male and one female. The full study reports these points: SARS-CoV-2 specificity of the second-wave clones peaking on day 37 was not confirmed. Only two mild cases were covered by the study, and larger cohorts that include severe cases with pre-infection samples were considered necessary. Contracting CD4+ clones were found mainly in CM and EM memory subsets, while CD8+ clones were enriched in EMRA. Balanced CD4/CD8 phenotypes were observed for clones contracting from day 15 to 85, whereas a bias towards CD4+ was observed for a second wave of clones expanding from day 15 to 37. Some responding clones were detected in pre-infection memory, which suggested that pre-existing cross-reactive memory T cells had joined the SARS-CoV-2 response.

Ficoll-Paque density gradient centrifugation was used to isolate PBMCs. Including cysteine and phenylalanine, the CDR3 has 15 amino acids. Only CDR3 DNA remains: 45 bases, in frame from the first base. V loses 7 bases of germline sequence and J loses 2 bases, and the interval between the two ends is 17 bases. These reads were obtained on an Illumina NovaSeq 6000. cDNA libraries for TCRalpha and TCRbeta were prepared by 5'RACE using constant-segment primers, with sample barcodes and unique molecular identifiers added. RNA was extracted from every sample with Trizol reagent. The libraries were amplified in two PCR steps, and the second step added a second sample barcode and Illumina TruSeq adapters. Libraries were sequenced on an Illumina NovaSeq with 2 x 150 bp paired-end reads. Turning to the authors' computational methods: With migec v1.2.7, reads were demultiplexed and then collapsed into UMI-guided consensus sequences. Using mixcr v2.1.11, UMI consensuses were aligned to TRA and TRB V and J templates and then assembled into clonotypes. A clonotype was counted as expanded or contracted only if both edgeR and NoisET called the change significant, with noise models trained on biological replicates. edgeR calls used a false discovery rate-adjusted p below 0.01 and a log2 fold-change threshold of 1. PCA with hierarchical clustering of max-normalized trajectories of the 1000 most abundant clonotypes was used as exploratory dynamics analysis. The CD4 or CD8 phenotype of responding clones was assigned using the separately sequenced CD4+ and CD8+ repertoires. In-frame beta chains were kept once TCRdb had trimmed the public reads at Q25 with fastp and called clones with MiXCR. All rows with the same CDR3 protein become a single entry with the most common DNA and genes. The V and J calls follow TCRdb's processing rather than the paper's. Recorded for this sample are 55,000 to 70,000 distinct CDR3 sequences; approximately 30% of them occurred a single time. The ten largest clones capture roughly 44% of the sample.

A few counts support this clonotype. Its antigen remains undetermined. Per-base quality was not reported, and no clone a single base away is much larger than it. The receptor chain draws on TRBV12-3 or TRBV12-4 and TRBJ1-2; a weak D assignment points to TRBD1 (6 bases agree). The sequenced sample consisted of PBMCs or a T cell subset sorted from them (not recorded which). This sequence originates from a man aged 18 to 30 who had mild COVID-19 (a few samples of this study predate the infection). The sample titles of this study are shuffled in the database, so cell type and time point are left out; the donor was told from shared clones. CDR3 region: CASTLRGGANYGYTF. The bases are TGTGCCAGCACCCTTCGGGGGGGCGCGAACTATGGCTACACCTTC.